This T cell receptor (beta chain) was retrieved from a study of shared clonotypes between healthy human individuals. General study results and limits: Rarefaction curves obtained for sorted subsets showed sequencing incomplete despite large depth.

As for this clone: The antigen is unknown.

The protocol was immunoSEQ multiplex PCR, while the TCRdb copy is restricted to in-frame clones and leaves out a portion. The sample comprises approximately 720,000 clones, about 90% of which are singletons, and about 24% rests with the top ten. Germline V CDR1 and CDR2: PRHDT, FYEKMQ (reference sequence). The CDR3 contains 16 residues. The trim removed 4 bases at V and 0 bases at J, leaving 9 bases unmatched. CD45RO negativity and positive selection for CCR7 defined naive CD8 cells, a population that excluded terminally differentiated effector memory CD45RA+ cells. This rearrangement joins TRBV13 to TRBJ2-7; 7 bases map to TRBD1. The receptor comes from a man aged 25 to 45 in good health. The sample comprised naive CD8+ T cells sorted from blood. Here the CDR3 DNA reads TGTGCCAGCAGCTCCCCGGACAGGCCTAGCTCCTACGAGCAGTACTTC. Amino acids: CASSSPDRPSSYEQYF.